A single sample is the source of the 8 T cell receptor beta chains below, sequenced in a study of response to subunit inactivated influenza vaccine. TCRdb re-called the RT-PCR reads with MiXCR, one entry per CDR3 protein. Among around 480,000 distinct CDR3 sequences listed, approximately 11% were seen once. The sample consisted of PBMCs from blood, taken 45 days after vaccination. These receptors all come from a man over 45 who received an inactivated influenza vaccine.

The V gene is TRBV6-1, the J gene TRBJ1-1; D uncertain. Germline V gene lookup returns CDR1 MNHNS and CDR2 SASEGT. V was trimmed by 7 bases and J by 6 bases, leaving 15 bases between them. The CDR3 is 13 residues long. This CDR3 is CASNKAGNSEAFF. In DNA form, the CDR3 reads TGTGCCAGCAACAAAGCAGGAAATTCTGAAGCTTTCTTT.

This clonotype was picked up a small number of times. The rearrangement links TRBV5-1 to TRBJ2-2; unclear D gene. The germline V gene has CDR1 SGHRS and CDR2 YFSETQ. The ends were cut back, 2 bases at V and 1 base at J, with 3 bases in the middle. The CDR3 extends over 13 amino acids. This CDR3 is CASSFKNTGELFF. The CDR3, as DNA: TGCGCCAGCAGCTTCAAGAACACCGGGGAGCTGTTTTTT.

This clonotype was observed a handful of times. V usage is TRBV9 and J usage is TRBJ2-1; TRBD2 agrees at 14 bases. Germline-derived CDR1 and CDR2 are SGDLS and YYNGEE. The junction had 13 bases not matched to a gene; V was cut back by 2 bases and J by 6 bases. The CDR3 contains 19 residues. DNA of the CDR3: TGTGCCAGCAGCGTGACGGGACTAGCGGGGGTCATAGCGGTCAATGAGCAGTTCTTC. Translating it yields CASSVTGLAGVIAVNEQFF.

V and J are TRBV7-2 and TRBJ2-4, with TRBD2 identical over 9 bases. The ends lost 7 bases at V and 3 bases at J; junction bases unmatched: 10. Germline lookup yields CDR1 SGHTA and CDR2 FQGNSA. CDR3 length equals 16 residues. CDR3 in DNA: TGTGCCAGCATCCTGGAGGGACTAGCCGACAAAAACATTCAGTACTTC. It codes for CASILEGLADKNIQYF. The variable domain in full, completed from reference TRBV7-2 and TRBJ2-4, reads GAGVSQSPSNKVTEKGKDVELRCDPISGHTALYWYRQSLGQGLEFLIYFQGNSAPDKSGLPSDRFSAERTGGSVSTLTIQRTQQEDSAVYLCASILEGLADKNIQYFGAGTRLSVL.

V is TRBV10-3 and J is TRBJ1-5; weak D call: TRBD1 (5 bases). V was shortened by 5 bases and J by 2 bases, with 16 bases between the two germline ends. The germline CDR1 and CDR2 sequences are ENHRY and SYGVKD. This CDR3 contains 16 residues. For the CDR3, the DNA is TGTGCCATCAGTCCCTCCGAGAGGGGAGGCAATCAGCCCCAGCATTTT. Its translation is CAISPSERGGNQPQHF.

The genes are TRBV5-1 and TRBJ2-5, with 8 bases that match TRBD2. V shed 0 bases, J shed 5 bases, and the junction held 9 bases outside the gene matches. Germline V gene sequence: CDR1 SGHRS, CDR2 YFSETQ. This CDR3 contains 16 residues. CDR3 sequence: CASSLGSAGAGETQYF. The CDR3 DNA reads as TGCGCCAGCAGCTTGGGATCAGCGGGGGCCGGGGAGACCCAGTACTTC. The full variable domain, rest sourced from reference TRBV5-1 and TRBJ2-5, is KAGVTQTPRYLIKTRGQQVTLSCSPISGHRSVSWYQQTPGQGLQFLFEYFSETQRNKGNFPGRFSGRQFSNSRSEMNVSTLELGDSALYLCASSLGSAGAGETQYFGPGTRLLVL.

Only a few counts were recorded for this clonotype. This sequence joins TRBV29-1 and TRBJ2-1; TRBD2 agrees at 15 bases. The germline V gene has CDR1 SQVTM and CDR2 ANQGSEA. V shed 7 bases, J shed 7 bases, and the junction held 5 bases outside the gene matches. This CDR3 is 14 amino acids long. In DNA form, the CDR3 reads TGCAGCGGGGGACTAGCGGGAGGTAGGAATGAGCAGTTCTTC. Encoded protein: CSGGLAGGRNEQFF.

The J gene is TRBJ2-1, the V gene TRBV5-5; no clear D. V lost 2 bases and J 5 bases, leaving 14 bases between the germline ends. The CDR3 is made up of 15 amino acids. The germline V gene encodes CDR1 SGHKS and CDR2 YYEKEE (reference sequence). In DNA, the CDR3 is TGTGCCAGCAGCTTAAGGGTTGATATAAACAATGAGCAGTTCTTC. Its translation is CASSLRVDINNEQFF.